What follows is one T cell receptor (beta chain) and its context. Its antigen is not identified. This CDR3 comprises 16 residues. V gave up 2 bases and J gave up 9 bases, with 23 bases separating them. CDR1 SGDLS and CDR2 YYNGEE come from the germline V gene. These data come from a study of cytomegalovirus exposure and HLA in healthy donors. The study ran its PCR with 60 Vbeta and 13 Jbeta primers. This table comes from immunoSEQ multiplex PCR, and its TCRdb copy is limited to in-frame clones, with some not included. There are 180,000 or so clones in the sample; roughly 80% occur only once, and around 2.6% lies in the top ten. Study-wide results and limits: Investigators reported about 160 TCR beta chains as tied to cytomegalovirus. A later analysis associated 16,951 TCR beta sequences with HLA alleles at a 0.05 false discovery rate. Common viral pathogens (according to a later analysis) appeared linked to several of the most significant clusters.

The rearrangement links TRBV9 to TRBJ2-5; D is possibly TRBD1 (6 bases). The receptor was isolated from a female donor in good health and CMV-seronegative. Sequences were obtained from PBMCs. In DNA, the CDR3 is TGTGCCAGCAGCGTGAGAGAGACAGGAGTAAAAGGGGCCCAGTACTTC. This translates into CASSVRETGVKGAQYF.